This TCR beta chain was captured by sequencing in a study of identical twins. Overall study findings and caveats: Within cord blood, abundant beta clonotypes carried fewer insertions, but memory repertoires showed no such trend.

Template switching introduced a universal primer site, and the cDNA bore unique molecular identifiers. TCRdb redid the calling of the 5' RACE reads with MiXCR, one entry per CDR3 protein. Among hundreds of thousands of distinct CDR3 sequences, approximately 13% were seen once, and the ten largest hold 1.5% to 2%. This clonotype has only a few counts. What it binds is unknown. The data also belong to a second study, concerning yellow fever vaccine responses in identical twins.

Sequenced material: PBMCs. The receptor was derived from a woman aged 18-35 years in good health.

CDR3 in DNA: TGTGCCAGCAGCCCGACAGCAATAAACAATGAGCAGTTCTTC. Its protein product is CASSPTAINNEQFF. The rearrangement uses TRBV14 and TRBJ2-1, with D tentatively TRBD1 (5 bases). This CDR3 region has 14 residues. CDR1 SGHDN and CDR2 FVKESK come from the germline V gene. V was cut by 4 bases and J by 5 bases, with 12 bases left in between.